This entry features one TCR beta chain sequence. As yet, its antigen is unknown. Assay used: immunoSEQ multiplex PCR; TCRdb lists only in-frame clones, some missing. The data hold tens of thousands of clones, with around 95% observed a single time. This sample was taken from a study of cytomegalovirus exposure and HLA in healthy donors. Study observations and caveats: In vitro work confirmed that three CMV-associated chains recognize CMV antigens. TCR beta chains numbering more than 150 were designated cytomegalovirus-associated.

Germline CDR1 is MRHNA and CDR2 is SNTAGT. The CDR3 length is 15 residues. V gave up 6 bases and J gave up 1 base; unmatched junction bases: 6. The TCR originated in a man in his late teens or twenties in good health and CMV-seropositive. Material: PBMCs. The chain joins TRBV6-4 to TRBJ1-1; TRBD1 agrees at 9 bases. The CDR3 nucleotides are TGTGCCAGCAGGAAAGAGGGACAGGGGAACACTGAAGCTTTCTTT. This gives the protein CASRKEGQGNTEAFF.